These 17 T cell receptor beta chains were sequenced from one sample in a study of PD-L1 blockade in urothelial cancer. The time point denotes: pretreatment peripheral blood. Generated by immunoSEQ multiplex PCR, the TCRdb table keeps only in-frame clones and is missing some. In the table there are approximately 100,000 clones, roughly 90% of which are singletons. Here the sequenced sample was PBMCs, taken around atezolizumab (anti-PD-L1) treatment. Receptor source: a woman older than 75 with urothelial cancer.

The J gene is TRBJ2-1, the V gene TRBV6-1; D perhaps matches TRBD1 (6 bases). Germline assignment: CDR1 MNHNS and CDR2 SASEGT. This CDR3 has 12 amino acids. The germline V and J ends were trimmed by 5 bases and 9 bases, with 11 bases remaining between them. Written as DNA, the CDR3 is TGTGCCAGCAGTTCAGGGGACCCTGAGCAGTTCTTC. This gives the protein CASSSGDPEQFF.

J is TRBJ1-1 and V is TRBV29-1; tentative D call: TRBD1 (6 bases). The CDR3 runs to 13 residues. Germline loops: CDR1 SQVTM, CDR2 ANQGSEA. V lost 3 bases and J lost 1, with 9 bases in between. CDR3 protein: CSVDRGSNTEAFF. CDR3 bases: TGCAGCGTTGACAGGGGATCGAACACTGAAGCTTTCTTT.

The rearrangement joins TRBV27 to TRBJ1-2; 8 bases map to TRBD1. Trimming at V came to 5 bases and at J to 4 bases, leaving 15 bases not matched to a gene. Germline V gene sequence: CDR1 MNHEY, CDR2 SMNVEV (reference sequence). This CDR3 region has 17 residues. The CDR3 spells CASSGRQGQVPVYGYTF. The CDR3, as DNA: TGTGCCAGCAGTGGCAGACAGGGGCAAGTTCCAGTCTATGGCTACACCTTC.

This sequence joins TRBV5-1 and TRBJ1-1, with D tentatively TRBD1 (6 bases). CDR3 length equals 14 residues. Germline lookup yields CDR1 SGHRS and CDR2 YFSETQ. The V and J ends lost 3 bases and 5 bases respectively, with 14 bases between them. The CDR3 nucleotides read TGCGCCAGCAGCTCCTATGGGGGCGGGACTGAAGCTTTCTTT. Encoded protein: CASSSYGGGTEAFF.

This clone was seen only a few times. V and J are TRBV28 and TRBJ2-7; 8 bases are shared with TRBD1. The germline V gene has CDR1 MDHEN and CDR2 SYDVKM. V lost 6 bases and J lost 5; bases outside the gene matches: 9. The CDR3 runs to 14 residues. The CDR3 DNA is TGTGCCAGCAGCCCGGACAGGGAATTACACGAGCAGTACTTC. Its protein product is CASSPDRELHEQYF.

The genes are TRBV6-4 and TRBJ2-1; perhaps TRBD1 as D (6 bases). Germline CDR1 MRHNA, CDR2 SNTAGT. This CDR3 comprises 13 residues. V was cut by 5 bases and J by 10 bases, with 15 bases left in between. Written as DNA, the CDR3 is TGTGCCAGCAGTCAGGGGTGGGCAGGGGAGCAGTTCTTC. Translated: CASSQGWAGEQFF.

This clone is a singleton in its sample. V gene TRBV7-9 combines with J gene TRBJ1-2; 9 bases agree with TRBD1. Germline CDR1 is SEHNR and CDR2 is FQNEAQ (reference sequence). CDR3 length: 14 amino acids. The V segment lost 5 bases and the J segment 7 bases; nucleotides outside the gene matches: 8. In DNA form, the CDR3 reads TGTGCCAGCAGCGTCGGGACAGGGAGGCCTGGCTACACCTTC. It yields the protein CASSVGTGRPGYTF.

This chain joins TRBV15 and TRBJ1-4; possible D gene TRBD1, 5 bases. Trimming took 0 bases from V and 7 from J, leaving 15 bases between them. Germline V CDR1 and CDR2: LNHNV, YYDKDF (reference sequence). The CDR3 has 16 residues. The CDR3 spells CATSRDRGREGEKLFF. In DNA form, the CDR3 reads TGTGCCACCAGCAGAGATCGGGGCAGGGAGGGTGAAAAACTGTTTTTT.

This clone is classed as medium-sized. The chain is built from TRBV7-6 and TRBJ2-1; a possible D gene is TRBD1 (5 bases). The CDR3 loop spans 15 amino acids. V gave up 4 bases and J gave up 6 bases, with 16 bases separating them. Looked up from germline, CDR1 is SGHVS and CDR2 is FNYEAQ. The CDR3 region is CASSSLWQGGNEQFF. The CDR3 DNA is TGTGCCAGCAGCTCCCTCTGGCAGGGTGGCAATGAGCAGTTCTTC.

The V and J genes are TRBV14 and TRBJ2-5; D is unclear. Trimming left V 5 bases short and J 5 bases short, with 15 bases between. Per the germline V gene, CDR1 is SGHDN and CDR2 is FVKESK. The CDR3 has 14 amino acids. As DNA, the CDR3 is TGTGCCAGCAGCAGCGCTCTACCCCGGGAGACCCAGTACTTC. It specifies CASSSALPRETQYF.

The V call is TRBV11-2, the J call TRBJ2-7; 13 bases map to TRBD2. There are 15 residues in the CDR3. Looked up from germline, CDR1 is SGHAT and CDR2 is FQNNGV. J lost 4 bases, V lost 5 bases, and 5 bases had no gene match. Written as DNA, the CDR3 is TGTGCCAGCAGCCGGACTAGCGGGAGTCAGTACGAGCAGTACTTC. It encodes CASSRTSGSQYEQYF.

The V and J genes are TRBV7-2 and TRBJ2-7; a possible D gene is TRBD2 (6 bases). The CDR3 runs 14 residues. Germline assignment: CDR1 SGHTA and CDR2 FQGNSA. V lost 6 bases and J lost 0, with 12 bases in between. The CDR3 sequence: CASRPGTASYEQYF. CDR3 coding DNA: TGTGCCAGCAGACCCGGGACTGCCTCCTACGAGCAGTACTTC.

In DNA form, the CDR3 reads TGTGCCAGCAGTTTCAGGAATTTTGAAAAACTGTTTTTT. Its translation: CASSFRNFEKLFF. The V gene is TRBV28, the J gene TRBJ1-4, with D unresolved. The V and J ends lost 3 bases and 7 bases respectively, with 9 bases between them. The CDR3 consists of 13 residues. Looked up from germline, CDR1 is MDHEN and CDR2 is SYDVKM.

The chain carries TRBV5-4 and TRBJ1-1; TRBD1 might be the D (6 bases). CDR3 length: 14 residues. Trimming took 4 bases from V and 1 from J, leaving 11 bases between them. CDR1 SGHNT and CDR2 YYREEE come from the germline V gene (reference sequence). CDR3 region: CASSGGQSNTEAFF. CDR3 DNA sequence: TGTGCCAGCAGCGGCGGACAGTCGAACACTGAAGCTTTCTTT. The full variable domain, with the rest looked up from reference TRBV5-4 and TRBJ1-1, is ETGVTQSPTHLIKTRGQQVTLRCSSQSGHNTVSWYQQALGQGPQFIFQYYREEENGRGNFPPRFSGLQFPNYSSELNVNALELDDSALYLCASSGGQSNTEAFFGQGTRLTVV.

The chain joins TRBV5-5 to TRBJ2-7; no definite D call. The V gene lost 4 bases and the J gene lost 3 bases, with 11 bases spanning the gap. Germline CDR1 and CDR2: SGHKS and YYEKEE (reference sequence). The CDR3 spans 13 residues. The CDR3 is CASSLRSVYEQYF. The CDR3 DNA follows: TGTGCCAGCAGCCTTCGTAGTGTCTACGAGCAGTACTTC.

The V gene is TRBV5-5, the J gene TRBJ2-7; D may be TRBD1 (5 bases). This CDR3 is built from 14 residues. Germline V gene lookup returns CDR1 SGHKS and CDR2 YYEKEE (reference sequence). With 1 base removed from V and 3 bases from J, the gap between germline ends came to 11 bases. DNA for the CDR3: TGTGCCAGCAGCTTGCCCGACAGACACTACGAGCAGTACTTC. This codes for CASSLPDRHYEQYF.

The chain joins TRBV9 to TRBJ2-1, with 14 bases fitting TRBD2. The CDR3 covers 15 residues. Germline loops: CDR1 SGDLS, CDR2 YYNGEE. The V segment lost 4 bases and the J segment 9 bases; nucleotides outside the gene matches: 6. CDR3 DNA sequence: TGTGCCAGCAGCCCGGGACTAGCGGGGGCCCCTGAGCAGTTCTTC. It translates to CASSPGLAGAPEQFF. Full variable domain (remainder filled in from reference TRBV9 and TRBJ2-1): DSGVTQTPKHLITATGQRVTLRCSPRSGDLSVYWYQQSLDQGLQFLIQYYNGEERAKGNILERFSAQQFPDLHSELNLSSLELGDSALYFCASSPGLAGAPEQFFGPGTRLTVL.